The text below deals with one T cell receptor (beta chain). Its antigen is unknown. No base-level quality is on record; no much larger clone is a single base apart. The data are from a study of cytomegalovirus exposure and HLA in healthy donors (dated by TCRdb to 2017 to 2019). For the study in its entirety: An earlier analysis of approximately 600 of the donors reported roughly 270 Gb of sequence data and 120 million or so unique TCR beta sequences from some 180 million T cells. An early release covering around 630 HLA-typed donors comprised about 300 gigabases of sequencing data and around 86 million unique TCR sequences. The genetic ancestry cluster associated with self-reported Caucasian donors included 80% to 90% of the roughly 380 genotyped donors. The aim of the study was to test whether cataloging public T cell receptors could identify signatures of past pathogen exposure. Using immunosequencing, the study profiled T cell repertoires from 666 subjects and related those repertoires to cytomegalovirus serostatus. A separate validation cohort of 100 to 150 different subjects was used in addition to the roughly 620-subject first cohort. High-throughput TCR immunosequencing, statistical association of individual TCRs with disease status, and machine learning were combined to predict cytomegalovirus infection status. A later analysis re-examined previously published TCR beta repertoires from more than 600 donors and added high-resolution HLA genotyping to investigate patterns of TCR occurrence. Rather than using new phenotypic data, the later analysis identified candidate immune exposures from TCR beta sequences and from how often those sequences occurred across donors. An earlier analysis of approximately 640 of the donors applied high-throughput TCR beta sequencing to assess whether each TCR beta V gene segment acted as functional or pseudogenic. Donor age, sex, ethnicity and CMV serostatus were compiled alongside the repertoire data. In a later genetic analysis, genome-wide SNP genotypes for 398 of the 666 donors were used, and that subset was treated as a discovery cohort. All discovery cohort repertoires had been generated using a single sequencing platform. Class I and class II HLA loci were covered by the typing at four-digit resolution. Typing coverage differed by locus: A, B, C, DRB1 and DQB1 were typed in about 620-630 donors, DQA1 in 522, DPA1 in 600 to 610, and DPB1 in just under 480. About five DR-DQ haplotypes were handled as single units for association and clustering because linkage in the cohort was strong. On average, around 240,000 unique TCR beta nucleotide sequences were sequenced per donor among 398 genotyped donors of the cohort, with around 19% of those sequences being non-productive.

Receptor libraries were prepared by the immunoSEQ multiplex PCR assay. The multiplex PCR relied on a mix of 60 forward primers for TCR Vbeta segments and 13 reverse primers for TCR Jbeta segments. Amplification of the CDR3 region of rearranged TCR beta genes was performed with a multiplex PCR assay on genomic DNA. Amplified TCR beta libraries were sequenced as 87-base-pair reads on the Illumina HiSeq System. Concerning the study's data processing: A later analysis tallied approximately 87 million unique TCR beta chains across the approximately 670 repertoires, and around 12 million of those chains were shared by two or more donors. A nearest-neighbor algorithm error-corrected the raw reads and collapsed the reads into unique sequences, merging closely related sequences to remove PCR and sequencing errors. V, D and J gene segments were assigned by aligning CDR3 sequences to IMGT reference sequences. For a sequence to be retained, a match of at least six nucleotides to both a V gene segment and a J gene segment was required. Rearrangements were classified as productive when the CDR3 lacked stop codons and remained in frame with V and J, and all other rearrangements were classified as non-productive. CDR3 was defined according to IMGT convention as the region running from the second conserved V-encoded cysteine to the conserved J-encoded phenylalanine. The earlier analysis of 550 to 650 of the donors excluded any sequence lacking an unambiguous match to a single V gene segment. An earlier analysis of approximately 590 of the donors classified V segments as functional when productive rearrangements were above 56.7% and as segregating when the standard deviation between donors was above 5%. A statistical classification framework was developed to diagnose cytomegalovirus status using the catalog of TCR beta chain sequences. V and J gene assignment, in a later analysis, came from comparing TCR nucleotide sequences with IMGT/GENE-DB human TR gene sequences. A later analysis assigned CDR3 sequences and most-parsimonious VDJ recombination scenarios with the TCRdist pipeline. In a later analysis, each TCR beta chain was defined by its CDR3 amino acid sequence together with its V-gene family, and reads without a unique V-gene family were excluded. A later analysis removed over 500 highly shared, low-generation-probability nucleotide sequences to deal with suspected cross-contamination and a sequencing artifact. In a later analysis, a clonal expansion index was calculated for each public chain from normalized within-repertoire ranks of inferred template counts. A later analysis computed generation probabilities with a VDJ recombination model fitted to out-of-frame rearrangements, and checked the results against IGoR. In a later analysis, hypergeometric tests were used to score TCR-TCR, TCR-HLA and TCR-CMV co-occurrence, with a repertoire-size bias correction applied to TCR pairs. To estimate false discovery rates, a later analysis permuted the HLA or CMV assignments 20 times. In a later analysis, co-occurring TCRs were grouped using DBSCAN, with TCRdist sequence similarity added in when clustering inside HLA-allele-positive subsets. For co-occurrence clustering, repertoires with fewer than 30,000 or more than 120,000 public chains were excluded, along with roughly 5 repertoires with anomalous nucleotide sharing. TCRdb provides this immuneACCESS table in a form limited to in-frame rearrangements. Some clones are lacking; in checked studies, under half of them reflect an unresolved V gene, and why the rest are absent is not known. V, J and clone size reflect that table, while D and trimming were determined from the DNA. This sample has 150,000 to 200,000 clones in its table, and approximately 72% of those were observed once. The top ten hold around 7% of the sample.

General conclusions and limits of the study: Most CMV-associated TCR beta chains appeared to be HLA-restricted in a later analysis, and the HLA associations seemed to be driven largely by CMV exposure. In a later analysis, HLA-associated TCR beta chains were found to be more clonally expanded and to have lower generation probabilities than equally common non-associated chains. The study gave a list of under 200 TCR beta chains associated with cytomegalovirus. Several of the top co-occurrence clusters appeared to be linked to parvovirus B19, influenza, CMV and Epstein-Barr virus, according to a later analysis. Assigning TCR associations to individual alleles was difficult when HLA alleles, especially DR and DQ, strongly co-occurred. It was suggested by the authors that the approach could potentially be generalized to other disease states and immunological phenotypes. Specific HLA alleles were associated with 15,000 to 20,000 TCR beta sequences at a false discovery rate of 0.05 in a later analysis. Roughly uniform sequencing depth across donors was assumed in presence/absence analyses, although this assumption may not hold. Linkage disequilibrium might explain the correlated functional status among segregating V segments, but an unknown experimental factor could not be ruled out. An association between a missense DCLRE1C variant and V-gene and J-gene trimming of TCR beta chains was found in a later genetic analysis and replicated in an independent cohort. A further reported finding was that TCR beta sequences accurately predicted the HLA-A and HLA-B alleles for most subjects in the first cohort. The classifier was reported to diagnose cytomegalovirus status with high specificity and sensitivity in both the original and validation cohorts. Because some donors lacked HLA typing at each locus, the association tests relied only on the typed subset. Because counts were too low, about 15 rarely observed V segments, including chromosome 9 orphons, were left out of the earlier analysis of roughly 600 of the donors. A few of the identified cytomegalovirus-associated TCR beta chains were confirmed in vitro to be specific for cytomegalovirus antigens. Across donors, most TCR sequences were observed very rarely, whereas some public TCRs were present in many individuals. The only immune exposure information available for the cohort was CMV serostatus. A cluster of highly shared sequence variants was judged likely to be a technical artifact of the sequencing pipeline. A later genetic analysis reported fewer N-insertions in productive TCRs among donors in an Asian-associated ancestry cluster than the 666-donor mean. In a later analysis, the rate of TCR association differed among HLA loci, with DRB1 alleles having the most associated TCRs and HLA-C alleles having the fewest. The cohort was sequenced for TCR beta chains only, and without alpha or paired-chain data the features that could be detected were limited. In an earlier analysis of 500 to 650 of the donors, most TCR beta V segments appeared in productive rearrangements about 87% or about 30% of the time, broadly matching IMGT annotations. Some IMGT-functional V segments, including TRBV6-2 and TRBV6-3, could not be told apart with the 87-base-pair reads, so those segments were excluded.

The cohort was made up of under 800 healthy bone marrow donors. At the time of sampling, all cohort members were nominally healthy, though unrecorded immune exposures were likely present. The donor tested CMV seropositive and was one of the 289 seropositive cohort members. Each donor provided a peripheral blood sample, and peripheral blood mononuclear cells were used for TCR beta sequencing. The Qiagen DNeasy Blood Extraction Kit was used to extract genomic DNA from the blood cell samples. The CDR3 starts with the cysteine, ends with the phenylalanine, and has 15 residues. The retained sequence is limited to the CDR3, 45 bases, with the frame set at the first base. Sequences MGHRA (CDR1) and YSYEKL (CDR2) are obtained from the germline V gene. V has 4 bases trimmed and J has 4 bases trimmed; junction bases matching no gene number 9.

The TCR comes from a man between 40 and 49 years old in good health and CMV-seropositive. The specimen was PBMCs. The chain was built from TRBV4-1 and TRBJ1-1; TRBD1 matches 7 bases in the middle. Read as DNA, the sequence is TGCGCCAGCAGCCTCAGGGGGGATTTGGGCACTGAAGCTTTCTTT. Protein translation: CASSLRGDLGTEAFF.